The clone carrying this T cell receptor (beta chain) occurred a few times. Its antigen is not identified. Germline V CDR1 and CDR2: SGHDT, YYEEEE. The ends were cut back, 2 bases at V and 5 bases at J, with 22 bases in the middle. This CDR3 comprises 17 residues. Extraction and reverse transcription of RNA yielded cDNA as the sequencing template. Generated by immunoSEQ multiplex PCR, the TCRdb table keeps only in-frame clones and is missing some. The table records more than 150,000 clones, approximately 50% of them present only once. The sample is drawn from a study of CD8+ T cells in alopecia areata. Overall study: Patients remained on tofacitinib for 6 to 18 months and then went 6 months without it. Study results and caveats: Whereas mice showed it more clearly, TCR sharing across patients was murkier, possibly because of HLA. Amid tofacitinib therapy, many expanded lesional clones stayed present in scalp and blood.

Treatment in this sample: oral pan-JAK inhibitor, 5-10 mg twice daily. Collected material from alopecia areata patients comprised lesional scalp punch biopsies and peripheral blood. The sample in question was CD8+ T cells sorted from blood, obtained at approximately week 52, from a patient treated with tofacitinib. The rearrangement uses TRBV5-6 and TRBJ2-5, with D possibly being TRBD2 (5 bases). This TCR derives from a human donor with alopecia areata. In DNA, the CDR3 is TGTGCCAGCAGCTTTTTATCCGGCGGGCCAATGTGGGAGACCCAGTACTTC. This translates into CASSFLSGGPMWETQYF.